These 9 T cell receptor beta chains were all obtained from the same sample, sequenced in a study of regulatory T cells in long-lasting Graves disease. Time point defined: persistent/refractory GD, antithyroid drugs over 5 years with positive TRAb. Making the TCR library involved RNA that had been extracted from PBMCs. Assembly of TCR beta libraries relied on iRepertoire HTBI primers together with Arm-PCR of CDR3 regions. TCRdb passed the multiplex PCR reads through MiXCR, listing each CDR3 protein once. Of about 470,000 distinct CDR3 sequences listed, around 21% are singletons. Here the sequenced sample was peripheral blood mononuclear cells (PBMCs), taken when the disease was refractory, from a patient treated with antithyroid drugs. The source of these receptors is a female donor with Graves disease.

V gene TRBV2 combines with J gene TRBJ2-3, with 7 bases matching TRBD2. After removal of 2 bases from V and 0 bases from J, the junction contained 8 bases not matched to a gene. CDR1 and CDR2 from the germline V gene are SNHLY and FYNNEI. The CDR3 has 17 residues. The CDR3 is CASSELSGTTSTDTQYF. The CDR3 nucleotides read TGTGCCAGCAGTGAACTCTCAGGGACTACTAGCACAGATACGCAGTATTTT. Drawing the rest from reference TRBV2 and TRBJ2-3, the complete variable domain is EPEVTQTPSHQVTQMGQEVILRCVPISNHLYFYWYRQILGQKVEFLVSFYNNEISEKSEIFDDQFSVERPDGSNFTLKIRSTKLEDSAMYFCASSELSGTTSTDTQYFGPGTRLTVL.

The rearrangement joins TRBV24-1 to TRBJ2-1, with 12 bases identical to TRBD2. Germline loops: CDR1 KGHDR, CDR2 SFDVKD. CDR3 length: 17 residues. J lost 7 bases, V lost 4 bases, and 10 bases had no gene match. The CDR3: CATSEPRLAGVGNEQFF. As DNA, the CDR3 is TGTGCCACCAGTGAGCCAAGACTAGCGGGAGTAGGGAATGAGCAGTTCTTC.

This sequence joins TRBV7-2 and TRBJ1-3; D call uncertain. The CDR3 extends over 17 amino acids. The germline V gene has CDR1 SGHTA and CDR2 FQGNSA. Trimming cost V 2 bases and J 0 bases, with 14 bases left between them. The chain's CDR3 is CASSLLADSRSGNTIYF. As DNA, the CDR3 is TGTGCCAGCAGCTTACTGGCCGACTCCCGCTCTGGAAACACCATATATTTT.

This clonotype was observed many times. The gene calls are TRBV28 and TRBJ2-7, with 10 bases lining up with TRBD2. Germline V gives CDR1 MDHEN, CDR2 SYDVKM. V was clipped by 2 bases and J by 3 bases; unmatched bases: 1. This CDR3 contains 14 residues. The CDR3 region is CASSLIAGGYEQYF. The CDR3 region has the DNA TGTGCCAGCAGTTTAATAGCGGGAGGCTACGAGCAGTACTTC.

A word on this clonotype: At one of its ends the junction is not consistent with the germline gene, which may arise from a read error. The genes are TRBV6-1 and TRBJ1-3, with unresolved D. The CDR3 is 13 residues long. Per the germline V gene, CDR1 is MNHNS and CDR2 is SASEGT. The CDR3, as DNA: TGTGCCAGCGCTATGAACAGTGGAAACACCAAATATTTT. Its protein product is CASAMNSGNTKYF.

This clonotype was detected only a few times. The chain couples TRBV4-1 to TRBJ2-7; possible D gene TRBD1, 6 bases. Germline assignment: CDR1 MGHRA and CDR2 YSYEKL. The CDR3 loop spans 16 amino acids. Trimming took off 2 bases at V and 0 bases at J, with 14 bases between the two ends. CDR3 in DNA: TGCGCCAGCAGCCAAAAACAGGGTACAACCTCCTACGAGCAGTACTTC. It specifies CASSQKQGTTSYEQYF.

The chain recombines TRBV9 with TRBJ1-1; no reliable D call. Looked up from germline, CDR1 is SGDLS and CDR2 is YYNGEE. V lost 3 bases to trimming and J lost 11 bases, with 14 bases between them. This CDR3 contains 12 residues. The CDR3 sequence is CASSGESDEAFF. The DNA for the CDR3 is TGTGCCAGCAGCGGAGAGAGCGACGAGGCTTTCTTT. The complete variable domain, with remaining parts taken from reference TRBV9 and TRBJ1-1, reads DSGVTQTPKHLITATGQRVTLRCSPRSGDLSVYWYQQSLDQGLQFLIQYYNGEERAKGNILERFSAQQFPDLHSELNLSSLELGDSALYFCASSGESDEAFFGQGTRLTVV.

The table lists this clonotype with many counts. The rearrangement links TRBV11-2 to TRBJ2-7; 8 nucleotides agree with TRBD2. The junction had 5 bases not matched to a gene; V was cut back by 2 bases and J by 2 bases. The CDR3 spans 15 residues. CDR1 is SGHAT, CDR2 FQNNGV, per germline. The CDR3 is CASSLSGSSTYEQYF. Written as DNA, the CDR3 is TGTGCCAGCAGCTTAAGCGGGAGCTCCACCTACGAGCAGTACTTC.

This clonotype was seen many times. V usage is TRBV29-1 and J usage is TRBJ2-5; D unclear. Germline V gene lookup returns CDR1 SQVTM and CDR2 ANQGSEA. V lost 4 bases to trimming and J lost 0 bases, with 6 bases between them. The CDR3 length is 12 residues. CDR3 in amino acids: CSVGTNQETQYF. For the CDR3, the DNA is TGCAGCGTTGGGACCAACCAAGAGACCCAGTACTTC.